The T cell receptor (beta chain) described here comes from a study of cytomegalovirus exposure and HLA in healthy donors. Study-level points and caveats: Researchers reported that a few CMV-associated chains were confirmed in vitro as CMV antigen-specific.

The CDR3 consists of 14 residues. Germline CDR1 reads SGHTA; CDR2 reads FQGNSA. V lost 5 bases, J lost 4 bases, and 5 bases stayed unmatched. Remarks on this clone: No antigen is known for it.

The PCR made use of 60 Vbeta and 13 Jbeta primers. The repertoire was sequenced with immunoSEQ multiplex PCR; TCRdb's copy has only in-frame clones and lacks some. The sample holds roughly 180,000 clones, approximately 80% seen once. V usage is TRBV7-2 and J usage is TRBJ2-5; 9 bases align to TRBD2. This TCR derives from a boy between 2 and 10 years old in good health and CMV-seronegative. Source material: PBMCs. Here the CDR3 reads CASSPQAGGETQYF. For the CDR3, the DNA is TGTGCCAGCAGCCCCCAAGCGGGGGGAGAGACCCAGTACTTC. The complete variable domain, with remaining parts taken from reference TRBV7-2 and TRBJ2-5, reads GAGVSQSPSNKVTEKGKDVELRCDPISGHTALYWYRQSLGQGLEFLIYFQGNSAPDKSGLPSDRFSAERTGGSVSTLTIQRTQQEDSAVYLCASSPQAGGETQYFGPGTRLLVL.